Presented here are 15 T cell receptor beta chains from one specimen sequenced in a study of vaccination effects on CD4 cells after COVID-19. CD4+ T cells were isolated after roughly nine days of culture. These receptors' targets are unknown. Method: immunoSEQ multiplex PCR; TCRdb's copy keeps in-frame clones and lacks some. The table records around 40,000 clones, 65% to 70% of them present only once. Sample: CD4+ T cells from PBMCs cultured without peptide, taken before COVID-19 vaccination. The receptors shown here come from a human donor who received a COVID-19 vaccine.

The chain has TRBV7-9 and TRBJ2-7, with 8 bases aligning to TRBD2. Germline V CDR1 and CDR2: SEHNR, FQNEAQ (reference sequence). V shed 4 bases, J shed 7 bases, and the junction held 15 bases outside the gene matches. This CDR3 is 16 amino acids long. CDR3 sequence reads: CASSSEYGGRPWEQYF. The DNA of the CDR3 is TGTGCCAGCAGCTCCGAATATGGCGGGAGGCCCTGGGAGCAGTACTTC.

The genes are TRBV1 and TRBJ2-4; the D call in the table, TRBD2, was not verified against the DNA. TRBV1 is designated a pseudogene. The CDR3 has 15 amino acids. The CDR3 reads CTSSFGVDDKNIQYF. The CDR3, as DNA: TGCACCAGCAGTTTCGGGGTCGATGACAAAAACATTCAGTACTTC.

The chain is built from TRBV5-5 and TRBJ2-3; no clear D. The CDR3 runs 15 residues. Germline V gene data show CDR1 as SGHKS and CDR2 as YYEKEE (reference sequence). The germline V and J ends were trimmed by 0 bases and 6 bases, with 14 bases remaining between them. This CDR3 is CASSLDVWQSDTQYF. The CDR3 nucleotides read TGTGCCAGCAGCTTGGATGTTTGGCAATCGGATACGCAGTATTTT.

V gene TRBV12-5 combines with J gene TRBJ1-3, with D perhaps matching TRBD1 (6 bases). Trimming stripped 2 bases from V and 4 bases from J, with 12 bases between. Germline V lookup: CDR1 LGHNT, CDR2 FRNRAP. The CDR3 has 15 amino acids. CDR3 loop: CASGLKGGLGNTIYF. In DNA, the CDR3 is TGTGCTAGTGGTTTGAAGGGGGGGCTCGGAAACACCATATATTTT.

This clone was counted between two and nine times. This chain connects TRBV14 to TRBJ2-1, with 8 bases that match TRBD2. This CDR3 region has 16 residues. Trimming cost V 4 bases and J 9 bases; bases outside gene matches: 14. The germline gives CDR1 SGHDN, CDR2 FVKESK. CDR3 in amino acids: CASSLRGEGLVREQFF. DNA for the CDR3: TGTGCCAGCAGCCTCAGGGGTGAGGGACTAGTGCGTGAGCAGTTCTTC.

This chain connects TRBV27 to TRBJ2-2; 12 nucleotides agree with TRBD2. The V segment lost 3 bases and the J segment 4 bases; nucleotides outside the gene matches: 6. Per germline, CDR1 MNHEY and CDR2 SMNVEV (reference sequence). The CDR3 contains 17 residues. The CDR3 loop is CASSFRLAGGRTGELFF. The CDR3 DNA follows: TGTGCCAGCAGTTTTAGGCTAGCGGGAGGGCGCACCGGGGAGCTGTTTTTT.

CDR3 sequence reads: CASSSGGAGETQYF. Written as DNA, the CDR3 is TGTGCCAGCAGCTCCGGGGGGGCGGGAGAGACCCAGTACTTC. The chain couples TRBV7-2 to TRBJ2-5; 8 nucleotides line up with TRBD2. CDR3 length: 14 amino acids. CDR1 and CDR2 (germline): SGHTA, FQGNSA. J was trimmed by 4 bases and V by 4 bases; bases with no gene match: 5.

V usage is TRBV29-1 and J usage is TRBJ2-3; D is perhaps TRBD1 or TRBD2 (5 bases each). The CDR3 is 14 residues long. Germline V gene lookup returns CDR1 SQVTM and CDR2 ANQGSEA. Trimming cost V 2 bases and J 0 bases, with 9 bases left between them. The CDR3 region has the DNA TGCAGCGTTGAACCGGGGCGGAGCACAGATACGCAGTATTTT. Translating gives CSVEPGRSTDTQYF.

The rearrangement joins TRBV19 to TRBJ2-1; possible D gene TRBD2, 5 bases. In germline, CDR1 is LNHDA, CDR2 SQIVND (reference sequence). The CDR3 is 15 amino acids. V gave up 7 bases and J gave up 0 bases, with 13 bases separating them. CDR3 in amino acids: CASTPKRSSYNEQFF. The CDR3, as DNA: TGTGCCAGTACCCCTAAGCGGAGCTCCTACAATGAGCAGTTCTTC.

This clone was observed a handful of times. The chain recombines TRBV3-1 (or the pseudogene TRBV3-2) with TRBJ1-3; TRBD1 is a possible D gene (5 bases). The V end was cut by 1 base, the J end by 9 bases, with 13 bases between. CDR3 length equals 14 residues. Per germline, CDR1 LGHDT and CDR2 YNNKEL (reference sequence). The DNA of the CDR3 is TGTGCCAGCAGCCAAGGTCAGGGTGTAGGCACCATATATTTT. This encodes CASSQGQGVGTIYF.

V and J are TRBV12-5 and TRBJ2-4, with 9 bases aligning to TRBD2. From germline, CDR1 is LGHNT and CDR2 FRNRAP. There are 17 residues in the CDR3. The ends lost 3 bases at V and 6 bases at J; junction bases unmatched: 12. The CDR3: CASGLWGLAGRVNIQYF. For the CDR3, the DNA is TGTGCTAGTGGTTTATGGGGTCTAGCGGGAAGGGTAAACATTCAGTACTTC.

The chain employs TRBV27 and TRBJ1-5; TRBD1 aligns across 7 bases. The J segment lost 6 bases and the V segment lost 4 bases, leaving 3 bases of the junction unmatched. The CDR3 extends over 13 amino acids. Germline CDR1 MNHEY, CDR2 SMNVEV (reference sequence). The CDR3 reads CASSSDRFQPQHF. The CDR3 region has the DNA TGTGCCAGCAGTTCGGACAGGTTTCAGCCCCAGCATTTT.

The chain's CDR3 is CASSLGAGSVYEQYF. The CDR3 nucleotides read TGTGCCAGCAGCTTAGGGGCGGGTAGCGTCTACGAGCAGTACTTC. This chain uses TRBV7-8 with TRBJ2-7; the D gene is possibly TRBD2 (5 bases). The germline CDR1 and CDR2 sequences are SGHVS and FQNEAQ. V was shortened by 1 base and J by 3 bases, with 13 bases between the two germline ends. The CDR3 contains 15 residues.

This chain connects TRBV19 to TRBJ1-5; TRBD1 might be the D (5 bases). The V gene's germline CDR1 is LNHDA and CDR2 SQIVND (reference sequence). The CDR3 length is 14 residues. Between the trimmed V and J ends, which lost 7 bases and 7 bases, there was a span of 17 bases. The CDR3 reads CASKAAGIGQPQHF. The CDR3 nucleotides read TGTGCCAGTAAAGCGGCAGGGATCGGGCAGCCCCAGCATTTT.

This sequence joins TRBV4-1 and TRBJ2-4; TRBD1 aligns across 8 bases. Trimming removed 2 bases from V and 3 bases from J; junction bases left unmatched: 6. Germline V gives CDR1 MGHRA, CDR2 YSYEKL. CDR3 size: 16 residues. The CDR3 region has the DNA TGCGCCAGCAGCCAATTCCGAGGACAGGGCAAAAACATTCAGTACTTC. Translation: CASSQFRGQGKNIQYF.